These 30 T cell receptor beta chains were sequenced from one sample in a study of blood T cell repertoires in COVID-19. Profiling relied on immunoSEQ multiplex PCR, and the TCRdb table lists in-frame clones only, not all of them. This sample yields 50,000 to 70,000 clones, of which 76% are seen a single time; around 21% belongs to the top ten. The sequenced material came from peripheral blood. The receptor source for this set is a man between 45 and 60 years old with active or convalescent COVID-19.

This clone was counted only a few times. V is TRBV7-9 and J is TRBJ1-4; D might be TRBD1 (6 bases). The CDR3 covers 14 residues. Germline V gene data show CDR1 as SEHNR and CDR2 as FQNEAQ (reference sequence). V lost 1 base to trimming and J lost 3 bases, with 6 bases between them. The chain's CDR3 is CASSLDRANEKLFF. The CDR3 DNA sequence: TGTGCCAGCAGCTTAGACAGGGCTAATGAAAAACTGTTTTTT.

J is TRBJ2-2 and V is TRBV30; D gene uncertain. CDR1 and CDR2 from the germline V gene are GTSNPN and SVGIG (reference sequence). The V end was cut by 7 bases, the J end by 0 bases, with 3 bases between. There are 11 residues in the CDR3. The CDR3 sequence: CALANTGELFF. Written as DNA, the CDR3 is TGTGCCTTAGCGAACACCGGGGAGCTGTTTTTT.

A few counts support this clone. V is TRBV14 and J is TRBJ1-2; 7 positions match TRBD1. The germline gives CDR1 SGHDN, CDR2 FVKESK. The CDR3 loop spans 16 amino acids. The J segment lost 3 bases and the V segment lost 0 bases, leaving 7 bases of the junction unmatched. The CDR3 DNA sequence: TGTGCCAGCAGCCAAGAAGGAGGGGGCAATTACTATGGCTACACCTTC. Protein: CASSQEGGGNYYGYTF.

This clone is a singleton in its sample. The chain combines TRBV6-5 with TRBJ2-7; the match to TRBD1 covers 7 bases. This CDR3 has 14 residues. Germline CDR1 is MNHEY and CDR2 is SVGAGI. The ends lost 6 bases at V and 7 bases at J; junction bases unmatched: 12. DNA of the CDR3: TGTGCCAGCAGGTCACAGGGGCCTCCACGGGAGCAGTACTTC. Translating gives CASRSQGPPREQYF.

V is TRBV7-6 and J is TRBJ2-2; 10 bases fit TRBD2. Unmatched junction bases numbered 4, after V lost 1 base and J lost 5 bases. Germline CDR1 SGHVS, CDR2 FNYEAQ. The CDR3 has 16 amino acids. CDR3 nucleotides: TGTGCCAGCAGCTTAGATGCTAGCGGGAGAACCGGGGAGCTGTTTTTT. As protein: CASSLDASGRTGELFF.

The V gene is TRBV9, the J gene TRBJ1-2; unclear D gene. CDR3 size: 14 residues. The V end was cut by 0 bases, the J end by 4 bases, with 10 bases between. Per the germline V gene, CDR1 is SGDLS and CDR2 is YYNGEE. The CDR3 DNA reads TGTGCCAGCAGCGTAGATGAGGGTCTCTATGGCTACACCTTC. It specifies CASSVDEGLYGYTF.

This clone appeared a few times. This rearrangement joins TRBV5-6 to TRBJ2-1; D call uncertain. From germline, CDR1 is SGHDT and CDR2 YYEEEE. V gave up 0 bases and J gave up 9 bases, with 13 bases separating them. CDR3 length: 14 amino acids. In DNA form, the CDR3 reads TGTGCCAGCAGCTTGGGGTACGGGTTCGGTGAGCAGTTCTTC. Translated, it gives CASSLGYGFGEQFF.

This clone was detected only once. The chain joins TRBV7-6 to TRBJ2-2, with 9 bases fitting TRBD2. The germline V gene encodes CDR1 SGHVS and CDR2 FNYEAQ. The CDR3 runs 16 residues. The ends lost 5 bases at V and 9 bases at J; junction bases unmatched: 13. The CDR3, as DNA: TGTGCCAGCAGCGCTGTAGCGGGAGAGGGTACCCGGGAGCTGTTTTTT. It is translated as CASSAVAGEGTRELFF.

J is TRBJ1-2 and V is TRBV19, with 7 bases fitting TRBD1. CDR1 and CDR2 (germline): LNHDA, SQIVND (reference sequence). This CDR3 region has 14 residues. The V and J ends lost 3 bases and 5 bases, in that order; junction bases with no gene match: 6. The CDR3 region has the DNA TGTGCCAGTAGTATCCACGGACAGGAGTATGGCTACACCTTC. The encoded protein is CASSIHGQEYGYTF.

The V call is TRBV2, the J call TRBJ2-2; D unclear. Trimming left V 4 bases short and J 6 bases short, with 12 bases between. Per the germline V gene, CDR1 is SNHLY and CDR2 is FYNNEI. This CDR3 is built from 14 residues. CDR3 protein: CASSVNSWAGELFF. The CDR3 DNA reads as TGTGCCAGCAGTGTAAATAGCTGGGCCGGGGAGCTGTTTTTT.

The rearrangement uses TRBV3-1 (or the pseudogene TRBV3-2) and TRBJ1-2; 11 nucleotides line up with TRBD1. Per germline, CDR1 LGHDT and CDR2 YNNKEL (reference sequence). V lost 4 bases and J lost 8; bases outside the gene matches: 9. The CDR3 totals 15 residues. The CDR3 nucleotides are TGTGCCAGCAGCCTCTTCGGACAGGGGGCTGAAGGCTACACCTTC. Its translation: CASSLFGQGAEGYTF.

V gene TRBV19 combines with J gene TRBJ1-5, with D perhaps matching TRBD1 (5 bases). The CDR3 sequence is 14 residues long. CDR1 LNHDA and CDR2 SQIVND come from the germline V gene (reference sequence). The V end lost 5 bases, the J end lost 0 bases, and 8 bases lay between the germline ends. The DNA of the CDR3 is TGTGCCAGTAGTCCGACAGTTAGCAATCAGCCCCAGCATTTT. Its translation: CASSPTVSNQPQHF. The full variable domain, completed using reference TRBV19 and TRBJ1-5, is DGGITQSPKYLFRKEGQNVTLSCEQNLNHDAMYWYRQDPGQGLRLIYYSQIVNDFQKGDIAEGYSVSREKKESFPLTVTSAQKNPTAFYLCASSPTVSNQPQHFGDGTRLSIL.

This clone occurred a few times. This rearrangement joins TRBV7-9 to TRBJ2-2; TRBD1 agrees at 12 bases. Germline values: CDR1 SEHNR, CDR2 FQNEAQ (reference sequence). The CDR3 is 17 amino acids. J gave up 3 bases and V 3 bases, and 5 bases lay outside the gene matches. In nucleotides, the CDR3 is TGTGCCAGCAGCTTCGCCGGGACAGGGGGCGACACCGGGGAGCTGTTTTTT. This gives the protein CASSFAGTGGDTGELFF.

The chain combines TRBV6-6 with TRBJ1-2; 8 nucleotides line up with TRBD1. There are 13 residues in the CDR3. Per germline, CDR1 MNHNY and CDR2 SVGAGI (reference sequence). Germline trimming cut 1 base from V and 8 bases from J; bases unmatched to any gene: 3. This CDR3 is CASSYLTGDGYTF. As DNA, the CDR3 is TGTGCCAGCAGTTACTTGACAGGGGACGGCTACACCTTC.

The chain employs TRBV19 and TRBJ2-5; 12 bases agree with TRBD2. The length of the CDR3 is 15 residues. Germline CDR1 reads LNHDA; CDR2 reads SQIVND (reference sequence). The junction had 4 bases not matched to a gene; V was cut back by 4 bases and J by 4 bases. For the CDR3, the DNA is TGTGCCAGTAGTACTAGCGGGGGGGCCGGAGAGACCCAGTACTTC. It encodes CASSTSGGAGETQYF.

This clone showed up just a few times. This chain uses TRBV6-5 with TRBJ2-1; 8 positions agree with TRBD2. V shed 8 bases and J 4 bases; nucleotides not matched to a gene: 4. There are 13 residues in the CDR3. CDR1 is MNHEY, CDR2 SVGAGI, per germline. The CDR3 coding sequence is TGTGCCAGCGATGGCGGGAGGTACAATGAGCAGTTCTTC. The encoded protein is CASDGGRYNEQFF.

V usage is TRBV30 and J usage is TRBJ1-3; D is unclear. V lost 2 bases and J 2 bases, leaving 7 bases between the germline ends. This CDR3 has 13 amino acids. CDR1 is GTSNPN, CDR2 SVGIG, per germline (reference sequence). The CDR3 sequence: CAWSPGPGNTIYF. CDR3 in DNA: TGTGCCTGGAGTCCTGGCCCTGGAAACACCATATATTTT.

This chain uses TRBV5-1 with TRBJ2-1; 7 positions match TRBD2. From germline, CDR1 is SGHRS and CDR2 YFSETQ. With 0 bases clipped from V and 3 bases from J, the junction kept 6 bases outside the gene matches. The CDR3 has 16 amino acids. The DNA of the CDR3 is TGCGCCAGCAGCTTGGTTGGGGTAGCGGGCTACAATGAGCAGTTCTTC. This translates into CASSLVGVAGYNEQFF.

V and J are TRBV5-1 and TRBJ2-7; D unclear. Looked up from germline, CDR1 is SGHRS and CDR2 is YFSETQ. The CDR3 totals 15 residues. V was shortened by 0 bases and J by 0 bases, with 10 bases between the two germline ends. Here the CDR3 reads CASSLEPASSYEQYF. The DNA of the CDR3 is TGCGCCAGCAGCTTGGAACCCGCGAGCTCCTACGAGCAGTACTTC.

V and J are TRBV14 and TRBJ2-7; 9 bases agree with TRBD1. This CDR3 contains 16 residues. V gave up 4 bases and J gave up 4 bases; unmatched junction bases: 11. Germline V gene sequence: CDR1 SGHDN, CDR2 FVKESK. The CDR3 region has the DNA TGTGCCAGCAGCCCTATTGGGACAGGGCAACAGTACGAGCAGTACTTC. Translating gives CASSPIGTGQQYEQYF. The complete variable domain, with remaining parts taken from reference TRBV14 and TRBJ2-7, reads EAGVTQFPSHSVIEKGQTVTLRCDPISGHDNLYWYRRVMGKEIKFLLHFVKESKQDESGMPNNRFLAERTGGTYSTLKVQPAELEDSGVYFCASSPIGTGQQYEQYFGPGTRLTVT.

V gene TRBV2 combines with J gene TRBJ2-3, with D possibly being TRBD2 (6 bases). CDR3 size: 16 residues. Trimming shortened V by 3 bases and J by 2 bases, and 15 bases separated the two germline ends. From germline, CDR1 is SNHLY and CDR2 FYNNEI. The CDR3 nucleotides read TGTGCCAGCAGTGACGGTGGATTGGACTACACAGATACGCAGTATTTT. Translated: CASSDGGLDYTDTQYF.

This clone has just one count. This chain joins TRBV3-1 (or the pseudogene TRBV3-2) and TRBJ2-7, with 10 bases lining up with TRBD2. Germline CDR1 LGHDT, CDR2 YNNKEL (reference sequence). V was pared by 8 bases and J by 3 bases, with 7 bases of the junction left unmatched. The CDR3 runs 14 residues. The CDR3 region is CASGASGRLYEQYF. CDR3 DNA sequence: TGTGCCAGCGGGGCTAGCGGGAGACTCTACGAGCAGTACTTC.

J is TRBJ1-5 and V is TRBV7-2; possible D gene TRBD1, 5 bases. V was clipped by 5 bases and J by 7 bases, with 18 bases between them. CDR3 size: 15 residues. Looked up from germline, CDR1 is SGHTA and CDR2 is FQGNSA. CDR3 region: CASSQISGAGQPQHF. In nucleotides, the CDR3 is TGTGCCAGCAGCCAAATTAGTGGGGCTGGGCAGCCCCAGCATTTT.

The V and J genes are TRBV7-2 and TRBJ2-7, with 8 bases lining up with TRBD1. The CDR3 runs to 15 residues. The V gene end was trimmed by 1 base and the J gene end by 5 bases; junction bases not matched to a gene: 7. Germline CDR1 reads SGHTA; CDR2 reads FQGNSA. CDR3 in amino acids: CASSLEAGGFDEQYF. In nucleotides, the CDR3 is TGTGCCAGCAGCTTAGAAGCAGGGGGCTTCGACGAGCAGTACTTC.

The V gene is TRBV7-3, the J gene TRBJ2-3; TRBD1 matches 7 bases. The germline CDR1 and CDR2 sequences are SGHTA and FQGTGA. V lost 5 bases and J lost 0; bases outside the gene matches: 5. The CDR3 sequence is 15 residues long. CDR3 protein: CASSPQTGSTDTQYF. The CDR3 DNA follows: TGTGCCAGCAGCCCACAGACAGGGAGCACAGATACGCAGTATTTT.

This clone was counted a few times. The J gene is TRBJ1-5, the V gene TRBV2; 8 bases line up with TRBD1. The CDR3 is made up of 18 amino acids. Germline values: CDR1 SNHLY, CDR2 FYNNEI. V lost 4 bases and J lost 4; bases outside the gene matches: 15. The CDR3 sequence: CASSGGRTGTGRNQPQHF. CDR3 sequence (DNA): TGTGCCAGCAGTGGAGGGCGGACAGGGACTGGGCGTAATCAGCCCCAGCATTTT.

This chain uses TRBV6-5 with TRBJ2-1, with 13 nucleotides matching TRBD2. Germline trimming cut 2 bases from V and 7 bases from J; bases unmatched to any gene: 5. Per germline, CDR1 MNHEY and CDR2 SVGAGI. The CDR3 extends over 16 amino acids. CDR3 loop: CASSYPGTSGVNEQFF. In DNA, the CDR3 is TGTGCCAGCAGTTACCCCGGGACTAGCGGGGTTAATGAGCAGTTCTTC.

This chain links TRBV30 with TRBJ2-5; TRBD1 might be the D (5 bases). Germline V lookup: CDR1 GTSNPN, CDR2 SVGIG (reference sequence). V shed 0 bases and J shed 6 bases, with 14 bases lying between them. The CDR3 contains 14 residues. The CDR3 DNA is TGTGCCTGGAGTGTATGGCAGGGCTGGCAGACCCAGTACTTC. Protein: CAWSVWQGWQTQYF.

V gene TRBV12-3 or TRBV12-4 combines with J gene TRBJ1-1; D unresolved. V dropped 2 bases and J dropped 1 base, with 5 bases sitting between them. The CDR3 runs 13 residues. The CDR3 spells CASSLRGNTEAFF. CDR3 DNA sequence: TGTGCCAGCAGTTTAAGAGGGAACACTGAAGCTTTCTTT.

This sequence joins TRBV7-6 and TRBJ2-5, with unresolved D. This CDR3 is built from 15 residues. The ends were cut back, 0 bases at V and 0 bases at J, with 8 bases in the middle. CDR1 and CDR2 from the germline V gene are SGHVS and FNYEAQ. The CDR3 region is CASSLAGAYQETQYF. The CDR3 DNA reads TGTGCCAGCAGCTTAGCTGGAGCGTACCAAGAGACCCAGTACTTC.